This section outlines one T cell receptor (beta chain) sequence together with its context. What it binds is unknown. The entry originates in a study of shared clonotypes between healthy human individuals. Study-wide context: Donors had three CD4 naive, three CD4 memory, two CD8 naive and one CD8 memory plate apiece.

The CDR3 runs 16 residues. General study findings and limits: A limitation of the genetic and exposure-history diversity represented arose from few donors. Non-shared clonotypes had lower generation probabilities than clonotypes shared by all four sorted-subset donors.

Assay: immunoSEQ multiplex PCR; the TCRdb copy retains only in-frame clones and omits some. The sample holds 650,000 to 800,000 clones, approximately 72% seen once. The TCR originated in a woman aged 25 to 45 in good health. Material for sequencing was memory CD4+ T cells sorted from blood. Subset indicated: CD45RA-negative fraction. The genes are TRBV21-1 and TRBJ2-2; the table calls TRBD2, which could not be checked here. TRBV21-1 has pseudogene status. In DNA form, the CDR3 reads TGTGCCAGCAGCAAAAGGCGATGCGGGTTAGTTGGGGAGCTGTTTTTT. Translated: CASSKRRCGLVGELFF.